The clone carrying this TCR beta chain appeared a few times. Its antigen is as yet unknown. Indicated time point: week 35, safety follow-up. Vaccination comprised doses that each held 300 ug of mutant IDH1 20-mer peptide, plus topical imiquimod. Germline V CDR1 and CDR2: GTSNPN, SVGIG (reference sequence). CDR3 size: 12 residues. Trimming took off 4 bases at V and 8 bases at J, with 11 bases between the two ends. The data belong to a study of a mutant IDH1 vaccine in newly diagnosed glioma. Study-wide background: Sex distribution of treated patients was roughly 62% male and roughly 38% female; mean age was 40.4 years. Previous treatment comprised radiotherapy, temozolomide, or both, mostly both.

Whole-study findings and limits: There seemed to be no relation between pseudoprogression and changes in top peripheral T cell clonotypes. Patients showed vaccine-induced immune responses at a rate of 93.3%.

The data were produced by immunoSEQ multiplex PCR, yet TCRdb's version contains in-frame clones alone and is incomplete. The sample yields roughly 26,000 clones, around four fifths seen once. The rearrangement uses TRBV30 and TRBJ1-4, with D maybe TRBD1 (5 bases). Sequenced material: PBMCs, taken from a glioma patient whose treatment included an IDH1 peptide vaccine. This TCR came from a man aged 25-45 years with glioma. CDR3 region: CAWKGVGEKLFF. The CDR3 DNA reads as TGTGCCTGGAAAGGGGTTGGCGAAAAACTGTTTTTT.